The sequence of this TCR beta chain was determined in a study of vaccination effects on CD4 cells after COVID-19. Study-level information: Two-dose BNT162b2 or mRNA-1273 vaccination was given to participants.

Germline CDR1 and CDR2: KGHDR and SFDVKD. CDR3 length: 15 residues. With 5 bases removed from V and 2 bases from J, the gap between germline ends came to 13 bases. Comment on this clone: The antigen is undetermined.

Measured with immunoSEQ multiplex PCR; TCRdb has only the in-frame clones, and not every one. The table has tens of thousands of clones, around 81% seen once. In the ViraFEST assay, antigen-specific CD4+ clonotypes were identified by expansion after peptide-pool stimulation. At the end of over 8 days of culture, CD4+ T cells were isolated. Each vaccine recipient was nucleocapsid antibody negative and had no prior SARS-CoV-2 infection. After over 1.5 million PBMC were placed in each well, they were cultured with approximately 10 IU/ml IL-2 and roughly 10 ug/ml peptides. Specimen: CD4+ T cells from PBMCs cultured with SARS-CoV-2 spike peptides, collected before COVID-19 vaccination. This receptor was obtained from a human donor who received a COVID-19 vaccine. The chain couples TRBV24-1 to TRBJ2-3; D is perhaps TRBD1 (6 bases). CDR3 in amino acids: CATSGVWGPTDTQYF. The CDR3 DNA reads TGTGCCACCAGTGGTGTGTGGGGGCCCACAGATACGCAGTATTTT.